A single TCR beta chain is shown here with its context. Germline values: CDR1 MNHEY, CDR2 SVGAGI. This CDR3 is 12 amino acids long. V lost 5 bases to trimming and J lost 5 bases; unmatched junction nucleotides: 3. Every donor provided one heparinised blood draw, which averaged approximately 120 mL. These data are taken from a study of beta chain features in type 1 diabetes. Reverse transcription of all isolated RNA meant that expressed TCRB transcripts were sequenced. Naive, central memory and regulatory T cell samples yielded around 3.6 million reads on average. Libraries were prepared by immunoSEQ multiplex PCR; TCRdb keeps only in-frame clonotypes and omits some of them. The sample lists 330,000 or so clones, 14% occurring once.

The clonotype was recovered from a man under 40 in good health. The sequenced sample was central memory CD4+ T cells from blood. The chain has TRBV6-5 and TRBJ2-7; 7 bases are a match to TRBD1. This CDR3 is CASSDRADEQYV. The CDR3, as DNA: TGTGCCAGCAGTGACAGGGCTGACGAGCAGTACGTC.